This T cell receptor (beta chain) was captured by sequencing in a study of monozygotic twins with cystic fibrosis. Study outcomes and limitations: Unrelated CF individuals shared fewer identical clonotypes than monozygotic CF twins.

In germline, CDR1 is MNHEY, CDR2 SMNVEV (reference sequence). CDR3 length: 15 residues. Trimming took 6 bases from V and 7 from J, leaving 20 bases between them. Clones were read by immunoSEQ multiplex PCR, and TCRdb kept only the in-frame ones, dropping some. The sample has roughly 24,000 clones; 95% to 98% are singletons. A word on this clone: What it binds is not known.

This receptor was taken from a girl aged 10 to 17 with cystic fibrosis. Sequencing was performed on blood. V and J are TRBV27 and TRBJ2-3; maybe TRBD2 (5 bases). As DNA, the CDR3 is TGTGCCAGCAGGACTCGGGATGATCGGCCTAATACGCAGTATTTT. It is translated as CASRTRDDRPNTQYF.